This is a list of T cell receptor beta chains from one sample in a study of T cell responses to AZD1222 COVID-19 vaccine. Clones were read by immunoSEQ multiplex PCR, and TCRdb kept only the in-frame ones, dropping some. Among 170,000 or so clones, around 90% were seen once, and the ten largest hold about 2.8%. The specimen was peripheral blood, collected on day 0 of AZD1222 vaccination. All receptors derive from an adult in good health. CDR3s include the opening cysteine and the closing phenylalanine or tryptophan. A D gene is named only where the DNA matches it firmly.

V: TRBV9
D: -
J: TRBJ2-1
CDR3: CASSVTLYGADNEQFF

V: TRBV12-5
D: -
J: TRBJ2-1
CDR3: CASGLNIADEQFF

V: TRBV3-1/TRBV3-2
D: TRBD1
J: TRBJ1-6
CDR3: CASSGDRVSPLHF

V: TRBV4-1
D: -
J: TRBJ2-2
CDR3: CASSQPFSVSGELFF

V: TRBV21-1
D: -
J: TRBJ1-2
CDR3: CASSPPEGSANPNYGYTF

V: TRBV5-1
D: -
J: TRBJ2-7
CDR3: CASSLGGGPLEEQYF

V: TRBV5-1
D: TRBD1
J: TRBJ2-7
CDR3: CASRRGQAFYEQYF

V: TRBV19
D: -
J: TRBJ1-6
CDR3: CASSSLHTGINSPLHF

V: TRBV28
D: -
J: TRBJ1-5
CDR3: CASSFPVLRNQPQHF

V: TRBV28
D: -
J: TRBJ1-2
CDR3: CASSPAGANYGYTF

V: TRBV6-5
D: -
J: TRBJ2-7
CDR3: CASNTGLYYEQYF

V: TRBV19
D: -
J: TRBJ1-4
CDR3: CASLGGIATNEKLFF

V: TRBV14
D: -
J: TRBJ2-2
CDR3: CASSQVLSGTGELFF

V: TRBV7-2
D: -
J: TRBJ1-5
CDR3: CASSLEVWGNQPQHF

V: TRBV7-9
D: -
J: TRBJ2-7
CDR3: CASSPGRIYEQYF

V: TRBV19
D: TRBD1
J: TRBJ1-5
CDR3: CASSIVSTGGYQPQHF

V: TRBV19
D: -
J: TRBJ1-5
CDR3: CASSIPGVLGGMSPQHF

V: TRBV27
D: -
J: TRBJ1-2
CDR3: CASSYSGTAPSYGYTF

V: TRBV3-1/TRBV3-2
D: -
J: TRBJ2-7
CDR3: CASSLRKTFNEQYF

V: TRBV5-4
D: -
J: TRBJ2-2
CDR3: CASSLAGKRPGELFF

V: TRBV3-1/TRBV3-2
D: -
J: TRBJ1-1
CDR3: CASSQVWSAEGHTEAFF

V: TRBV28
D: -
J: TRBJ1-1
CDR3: CASSLLGSDTEAFF

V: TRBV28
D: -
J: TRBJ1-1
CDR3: CASTSGVNTEAFF

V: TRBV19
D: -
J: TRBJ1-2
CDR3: CASSRQLSSGYTF

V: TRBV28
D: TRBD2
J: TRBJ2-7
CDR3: CASSPPGGNSYEQYF

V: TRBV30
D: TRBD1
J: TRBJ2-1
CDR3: CAWQQGNEQFF

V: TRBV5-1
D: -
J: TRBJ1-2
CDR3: CASSLFPVGGGHGYTF

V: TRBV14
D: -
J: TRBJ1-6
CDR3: CASSHGKGRYNSPLHF

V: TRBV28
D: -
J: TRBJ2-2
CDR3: CASSLGGAIAGELFF

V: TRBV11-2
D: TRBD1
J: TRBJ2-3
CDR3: CASSLTTGVGTDTQYF

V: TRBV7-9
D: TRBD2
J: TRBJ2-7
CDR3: CASSKLAGIHEQYF

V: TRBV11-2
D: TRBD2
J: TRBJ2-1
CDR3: CASSLQLAGHQFF

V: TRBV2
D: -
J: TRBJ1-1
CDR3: CASRYQTYGSEAFF

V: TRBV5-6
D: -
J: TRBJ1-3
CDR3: CASSFQHSGNTIYF

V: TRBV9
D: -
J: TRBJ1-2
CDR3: CASSVGSRFGNYGYTF

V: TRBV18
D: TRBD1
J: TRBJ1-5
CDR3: CASSPPGTGLGQPQHF

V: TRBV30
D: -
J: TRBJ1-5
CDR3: CAWEGGRNQPQHF

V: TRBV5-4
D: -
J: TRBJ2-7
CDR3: CAIPRDGKPYEQYF

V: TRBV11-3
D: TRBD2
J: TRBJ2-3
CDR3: CASSFRLTSGSTDTQYF

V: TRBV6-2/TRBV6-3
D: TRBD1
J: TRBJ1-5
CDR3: CASSRDRGGQPQHF

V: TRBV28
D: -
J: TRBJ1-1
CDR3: CASSPIAGAKAEAFF

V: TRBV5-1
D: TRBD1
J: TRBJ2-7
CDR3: CASSLGQGGYEQYF

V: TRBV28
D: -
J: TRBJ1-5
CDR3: CASSSLGGARGEPQHF

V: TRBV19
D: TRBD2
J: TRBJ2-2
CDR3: CASTWTSGGRTGELFF

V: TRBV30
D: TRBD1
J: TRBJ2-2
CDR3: CAWGGQSRTGELFF

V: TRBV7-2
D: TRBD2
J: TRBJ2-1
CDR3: CASSPRLAGVIPPNEQFF

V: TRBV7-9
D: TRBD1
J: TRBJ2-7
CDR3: CASSSLDRGLSYEQYF

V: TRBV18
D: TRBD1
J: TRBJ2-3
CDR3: CASSLIQGAKADTQYF

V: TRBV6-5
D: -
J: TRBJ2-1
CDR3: CASNFYNEQFF

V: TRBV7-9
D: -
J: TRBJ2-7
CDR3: CASSPRDGLSYEQYF

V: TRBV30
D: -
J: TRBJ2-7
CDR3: CAWKRSLNSYEQYF

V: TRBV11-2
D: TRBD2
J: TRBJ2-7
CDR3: CASSGLAGVYYEQYF